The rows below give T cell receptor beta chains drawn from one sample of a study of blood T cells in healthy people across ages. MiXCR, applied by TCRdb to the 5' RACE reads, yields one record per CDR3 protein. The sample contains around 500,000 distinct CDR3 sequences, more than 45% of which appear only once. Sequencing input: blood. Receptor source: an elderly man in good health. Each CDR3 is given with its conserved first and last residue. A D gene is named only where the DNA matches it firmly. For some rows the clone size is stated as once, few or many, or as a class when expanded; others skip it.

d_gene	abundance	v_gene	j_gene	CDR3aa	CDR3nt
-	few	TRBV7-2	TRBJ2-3	CASSWSGDTQYF	TGTGCCAGCAGCTGGTCGGGAGATACGCAGTATTTT
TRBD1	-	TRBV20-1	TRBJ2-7	CSAIRPGQLYEQYF	TGCAGTGCTATAAGACCGGGACAGCTATACGAGCAGTACTTC
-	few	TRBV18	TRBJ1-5	CASSPDNQPQHF	TGTGCCAGCTCACCGGACAATCAGCCCCAGCATTTT
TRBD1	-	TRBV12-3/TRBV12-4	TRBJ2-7	CASSSPRTGGKDEQYF	TGTGCCAGCAGCTCCCCCCGGACAGGGGGGAAGGACGAGCAGTACTTC
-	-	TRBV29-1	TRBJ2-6	CSFRDSSGANVLTF	TGCAGCTTCCGGGACTCCTCTGGGGCCAACGTCCTGACTTTC
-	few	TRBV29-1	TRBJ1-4	CSVASGGSNEKLFF	TGCAGCGTCGCCTCGGGGGGCTCTAATGAAAAACTGTTTTTT
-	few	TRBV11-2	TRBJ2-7	CASSLEFEWFGQPPSYEQYF	TGTGCCAGCAGCTTAGAGTTTGAGTGGTTCGGTCAGCCCCCCTCCTACGAGCAGTACTTC
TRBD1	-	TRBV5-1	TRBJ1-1	CASSLVAGGMNTEAFF	TGCGCCAGCAGCTTGGTGGCAGGGGGCATGAACACTGAAGCTTTCTTT
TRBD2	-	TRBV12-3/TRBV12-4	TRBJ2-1	CASSLSGVRPNEQFF	TGTGCCAGCAGTTTAAGCGGGGTTCGGCCAAATGAGCAGTTCTTC
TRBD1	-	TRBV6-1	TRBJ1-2	CASNPIGTANYGYTF	TGTGCCAGCAACCCAATCGGGACAGCTAACTATGGCTACACCTTC
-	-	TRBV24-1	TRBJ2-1	CATSESAGDSYNEQFF	TGTGCCACCAGTGAATCCGCAGGGGATTCCTACAATGAGCAGTTCTTC
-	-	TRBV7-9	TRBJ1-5	CASSYTGGRLGNQPQHF	TGTGCCAGCAGCTACACTGGGGGTCGTTTGGGCAATCAGCCCCAGCATTTT
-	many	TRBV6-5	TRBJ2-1	CASSKKGEDEQFF	TGTGCCAGCAGTAAAAAAGGGGAGGATGAGCAGTTCTTC
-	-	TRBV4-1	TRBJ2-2	CASSQDSQGTGELFF	TGCGCCAGCAGCCAAGATTCACAAGGCACCGGGGAGCTGTTTTTT
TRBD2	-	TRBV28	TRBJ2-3	CASRSLSGSGTDTQYF	TGTGCCAGCAGGTCCCTTAGCGGGAGTGGCACAGATACGCAGTATTTT
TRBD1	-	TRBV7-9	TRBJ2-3	CASSPTGASDTQYF	TGTGCCAGCAGCCCAACAGGGGCGTCAGATACGCAGTATTTT
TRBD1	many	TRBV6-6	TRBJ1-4	CASSYSGTGTNEKLFF	TGTGCCAGCAGTTACTCCGGGACAGGGACTAATGAAAAACTGTTTTTT
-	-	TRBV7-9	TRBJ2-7	CASSLAVGGTSYEQYF	TGTGCCAGCAGCTTAGCGGTCGGAGGGACCTCCTACGAGCAGTACTTC
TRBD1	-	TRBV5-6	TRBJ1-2	CASSFRRTGTYGYTF	TGTGCCAGCAGCTTCAGAAGGACAGGGACCTATGGCTACACCTTC
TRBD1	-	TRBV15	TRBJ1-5	CATSRGGTVSNQPQHF	TGTGCCACCAGCAGAGGGGGGACAGTTAGCAATCAGCCCCAGCATTTT
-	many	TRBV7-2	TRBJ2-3	CASSLNLLSTDTQYF	TGTGCCAGCAGCTTAAATCTATTAAGCACAGATACGCAGTATTTT
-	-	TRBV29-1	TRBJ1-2	CSAEIPNLNYGYTF	TGCAGCGCTGAAATCCCCAACCTAAACTATGGCTACACCTTC
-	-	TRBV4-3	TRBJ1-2	CASSQTRGGYTF	TGCGCCAGCAGCCAAACCAGGGGCGGCTACACCTTC
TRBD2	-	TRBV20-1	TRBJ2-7	CSAPHGTSGKYGYEQYF	TGCAGTGCTCCGCACGGGACTAGCGGGAAGTACGGATACGAGCAGTACTTC
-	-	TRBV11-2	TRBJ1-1	CASSLDRGAEAFF	TGTGCCAGCAGCTTAGATAGGGGGGCTGAAGCTTTCTTT
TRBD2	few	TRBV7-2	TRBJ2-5	CASSLVLAGGPSQETQYF	TGTGCCAGCAGCTTAGTGCTAGCGGGGGGACCATCCCAAGAGACCCAGTACTTC
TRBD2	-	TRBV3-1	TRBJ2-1	CASRDSGSVRYNEQFF	TGTGCCAGCCGCGATAGCGGGAGCGTGCGCTACAATGAGCAGTTCTTC
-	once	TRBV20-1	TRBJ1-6	CSASYDRGSPLHF	TGCAGTGCTAGCTATGACAGAGGCTCACCCCTCCACTTT
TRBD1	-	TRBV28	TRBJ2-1	CASSLTGDVEQFF	TGTGCCAGCAGTTTGACAGGGGATGTTGAGCAGTTCTTC